The 14 T cell receptor beta chains given below trace back to one sample, sequenced in a study of identical twins. TCRdb analysed the 5' RACE reads with MiXCR anew, one entry per CDR3 protein. The data hold around 510,000 distinct CDR3 sequences, with over 11% observed a single time. The same sample was also studied in work on yellow fever vaccine responses in identical twins.

The sequencing input was CD4+ T cells sorted from blood. These receptors originate from a woman between 18 and 29 years old in good health.

In its sample, this clonotype was seen a few times. This chain connects TRBV6-2 or TRBV6-3 to TRBJ2-7; the D gene is possibly TRBD1 (6 bases). V dropped 7 bases and J dropped 1 base, with 23 bases sitting between them. Germline assignment: CDR1 MNHEY and CDR2 SVGEGT. The CDR3 extends over 17 amino acids. The CDR3: CASTVGAGVLNSYEQYF. DNA of the CDR3: TGTGCCAGCACCGTGGGAGCAGGGGTTCTTAATTCCTACGAGCAGTACTTC.

The rearrangement links TRBV27 to TRBJ2-6, with 8 bases identical to TRBD1. The V and J ends lost 5 bases and 1 base, in that order; junction bases with no gene match: 19. The CDR3 is made up of 21 amino acids. CDR1 and CDR2 (germline): MNHEY, SMNVEV (reference sequence). DNA of the CDR3: TGTGCCAGCAGTCGTATTTCCGGGACAGGCTTAGGAGGGTCTGGGGCCAACGTCCTGACTTTC. Translated: CASSRISGTGLGGSGANVLTF.

The chain links TRBV9 to TRBJ1-6; 8 nucleotides match TRBD1. The V and J ends lost 6 bases and 9 bases, in that order; junction bases with no gene match: 8. Germline values: CDR1 SGDLS, CDR2 YYNGEE. This CDR3 is built from 14 residues. The CDR3 sequence: CASNPGQGGSPLHF. The CDR3 DNA reads TGTGCCAGCAACCCCGGACAGGGAGGTTCACCCCTCCACTTT. Based on the CDR3 plus reference TRBV9 and TRBJ1-6, the full variable domain is DSGVTQTPKHLITATGQRVTLRCSPRSGDLSVYWYQQSLDQGLQFLIQYYNGEERAKGNILERFSAQQFPDLHSELNLSSLELGDSALYFCASNPGQGGSPLHFGNGTRLTVT.

This chain connects TRBV27 to TRBJ2-5; no clear D. CDR3 length: 14 residues. Trimming removed 2 bases from V and 5 bases from J, with 12 bases in between. CDR1 and CDR2 from the germline V gene are MNHEY and SMNVEV (reference sequence). CDR3 in amino acids: CASSLNLAPETQYF. Here the CDR3 DNA reads TGTGCCAGCAGTTTAAATTTAGCCCCTGAGACCCAGTACTTC.

This sequence joins TRBV10-3 and TRBJ2-3; D remains unclear. This CDR3 has 11 amino acids. Trimming removed 2 bases at V and 6 bases at J, with 3 bases between. Germline loops: CDR1 ENHRY, CDR2 SYGVKD. The CDR3 spells CAISEADTQYF. The CDR3 DNA reads as TGTGCCATCAGTGAGGCGGATACGCAGTATTTT.

This clonotype appeared a few times. The gene calls are TRBV5-5 and TRBJ1-4; D ambiguous. V shed 4 bases and J shed 8 bases, with 12 bases lying between them. CDR1 and CDR2 from the germline V gene are SGHKS and YYEKEE (reference sequence). The CDR3 loop spans 13 amino acids. The DNA of the CDR3 is TGTGCCAGCAGCCCTCTTTCGCGGGAAAAACTGTTTTTT. This translates into CASSPLSREKLFF.

This chain uses TRBV5-1 with TRBJ2-3, with D perhaps TRBD2 (6 bases). V gave up 5 bases and J gave up 4 bases, with 14 bases separating them. CDR3 length equals 14 residues. Germline V gene sequence: CDR1 SGHRS, CDR2 YFSETQ. The CDR3 nucleotides read TGCGCCAGCAGGCGCGGGGATGTCGCAGATACGCAGTATTTT. Its protein product is CASRRGDVADTQYF.

This clonotype showed up many times. The J gene is TRBJ1-1, the V gene TRBV7-2, with 7 positions matching TRBD1. Germline CDR1 reads SGHTA; CDR2 reads FQGNSA. With 0 bases clipped from V and 2 bases from J, the junction kept 3 bases outside the gene matches. This CDR3 comprises 15 residues. CDR3 coding DNA: TGTGCCAGCAGCTTAGCCGCAGGGGGTAACACTGAAGCTTTCTTT. The encoded protein is CASSLAAGGNTEAFF.

This clonotype was counted only a few times. J is TRBJ1-2 and V is TRBV28; 7 positions agree with TRBD1. The CDR3 has 13 residues. The V and J ends lost 5 bases and 4 bases, in that order; junction bases with no gene match: 4. Germline V gene sequence: CDR1 MDHEN, CDR2 SYDVKM. CDR3 protein: CASSQTGPYGYTF. The CDR3 bases are TGTGCCAGCAGTCAGACAGGGCCCTATGGCTACACCTTC.

This clonotype occurred a few times. V is TRBV4-3 and J is TRBJ2-1, with 7 bases lining up with TRBD2. Germline CDR1 LGHNA, CDR2 YSLEER. V lost 0 bases, J lost 2 bases, and 4 bases stayed unmatched. This CDR3 comprises 16 residues. CDR3 sequence: CASSQDLSGAYNEQFF. CDR3 DNA: TGCGCCAGCAGCCAAGATCTAAGCGGGGCCTACAATGAGCAGTTCTTC.

This clonotype was detected only a few times. This chain connects TRBV2 to TRBJ2-1; TRBD1 agrees at 7 bases. This CDR3 region has 16 residues. Germline loops: CDR1 SNHLY, CDR2 FYNNEI. V shed 6 bases, J shed 0 bases, and the junction held 8 bases outside the gene matches. CDR3 nucleotide sequence: TGTGCCAGCAGGTACAGGGGTCAGAGCTCCTACAATGAGCAGTTCTTC. Amino acids: CASRYRGQSSYNEQFF.

The rearrangement joins TRBV5-6 to TRBJ2-2; D gene unclear. The CDR3 runs to 16 residues. The germline V gene has CDR1 SGHDT and CDR2 YYEEEE. With 1 base removed from V and 6 bases from J, the gap between germline ends came to 16 bases. The CDR3 protein is CASSLLGGVGPGELFF. The CDR3 nucleotides are TGTGCCAGCAGCTTGCTTGGTGGGGTAGGACCCGGGGAGCTGTTTTTT.

The rearrangement links TRBV4-2 to TRBJ2-3; 13 nucleotides match TRBD2. The CDR3 runs to 19 residues. The V and J ends lost 2 bases and 6 bases, in that order; junction bases with no gene match: 14. CDR1 is LGHNA and CDR2 is YNFKEQ in the germline V gene. The chain's CDR3 is CASSQNPGLAGSSRDTQYF. The CDR3 bases are TGTGCCAGCAGCCAAAATCCGGGACTAGCGGGATCGAGTCGGGATACGCAGTATTTT.

The CDR3 DNA follows: TGCAGTGCTAGAGATCCGGCGGGAGTATTCTACGAGCAGTACTTC. Translated: CSARDPAGVFYEQYF. This chain uses TRBV20-1 with TRBJ2-7, with 7 bases matching TRBD2. Unmatched junction bases numbered 8, after V lost 0 bases and J lost 3 bases. The CDR3 has 15 residues. Per the germline V gene, CDR1 is DFQATT and CDR2 is SNEGSKA (reference sequence).